The sequence of this T cell receptor beta chain was determined in a study of T cells after yellow fever vaccination. Study-level findings and limits: Few clonotypes appeared in both CD4 and CD8 compartments.

In TCRdb, the 5' RACE reads were re-called with MiXCR into one record per CDR3 protein. The sample records about 130,000 distinct CDR3 sequences, 7.5% to 10% being singletons. In the case of this clonotype: The antigen remains undetermined.

Germline lookup yields CDR1 SQVTM and CDR2 ANQGSEA. The ends lost 2 bases at V and 0 bases at J; junction bases unmatched: 1. CDR3 length: 14 amino acids. This receptor was identified in a man aged 18 to 35 who received the YFV17D yellow fever vaccine. The V and J genes are TRBV29-1 and TRBJ2-5; TRBD2 agrees at 9 bases. Sequencing used CD8+ T cells sorted from PBMCs, obtained on the day of the yellow fever booster vaccination. In DNA, the CDR3 is TGCAGCGTTGAACTAGCGGGGAACCAAGAGACCCAGTACTTC. This codes for CSVELAGNQETQYF.